This is a list of T cell receptor beta chains from one sample in a study of blood T cell repertoires in COVID-19. Assay used: immunoSEQ multiplex PCR; TCRdb lists only in-frame clones, some missing. Of about 190,000 clones in the sample, 88% were seen once. The material sequenced was peripheral blood. The receptor source for this set is a man aged 25-45 years with acute or convalescent COVID-19. CDR3s include the opening cysteine and the closing phenylalanine or tryptophan. A D gene is named only where the DNA matches it firmly. Size tells how often a clone was seen (once, few, many) or the class of an expanded clone, and some rows leave it out.

V	J	length	D	size	DNA	CDR3
TRBV6-5	TRBJ1-1	13	NA	once	TGTGCCAGCAGCCTTAGACAGAACACTGAAGCTTTCTTT	CASSLRQNTEAFF
TRBV6-5	TRBJ1-2	15	TRBD1	few	TGTGCCGCGGGAAAGGGGGCTGGATTCAACTATGGCTACACCTTC	CAAGKGAGFNYGYTF
TRBV11-3	TRBJ2-1	16	TRBD2	NA	TGTGCCAGCAGTCAGTCTAGCGGGAGAATAAGGAATGAGCAGTTCTTC	CASSQSSGRIRNEQFF
TRBV6-2/TRBV6-3	TRBJ2-2	19	NA	NA	TGTGCCAGCAGTTACCGTCGCAGTTCCCGGGGAGTCAACACCGGGGAGCTGTTTTTT	CASSYRRSSRGVNTGELFF
TRBV9	TRBJ2-5	16	TRBD1	NA	TGTGCCAGCAGCGTCTCCGGGACAGGGTGGACAGAGACCCAGTACTTC	CASSVSGTGWTETQYF
TRBV6-5	TRBJ2-7	14	NA	NA	TGTGCCAGCAGACAGACAGGTGGGACCTACGAGCAGTACTTC	CASRQTGGTYEQYF
TRBV30	TRBJ2-5	15	TRBD2	NA	TGTGCCTGGAACAGAGGGACTAGCTTACGGGAGACCCAGTACTTC	CAWNRGTSLRETQYF
TRBV5-5	TRBJ2-7	14	NA	NA	TGTGCCAGCAGCTTGCTACAGGAGACAAGAGAGCAGTACTTC	CASSLLQETREQYF
TRBV28	TRBJ2-7	15	TRBD1	NA	TGTGCCAGCAGGGACGCGACAGGGGAATTGACCGAGCAGTACTTC	CASRDATGELTEQYF
TRBV18	TRBJ2-7	16	TRBD1	NA	TGTGCCAGCTCGTCTAAACAGGGGTCCGGCTCCTACGAGCAGTACTTC	CASSSKQGSGSYEQYF